Below, 11 T cell receptor beta chains from the same sample are listed, as sequenced in a study of blood T cell repertoires in COVID-19. The data were produced by immunoSEQ multiplex PCR, yet TCRdb's version contains in-frame clones alone and is incomplete. Among just over 150,000 clones, approximately 80% were seen once, and the ten largest hold 9% to 10%. The sample comprised peripheral blood. Receptor source: a woman aged 45-60 years with acute or convalescent COVID-19.

This clone was seen once. This sequence joins TRBV18 and TRBJ2-1; TRBD2 agrees at 7 bases. The CDR3 is 15 amino acids. The germline gives CDR1 KGHSH, CDR2 LQKENI. The V and J ends lost 0 bases and 7 bases, in that order; junction bases with no gene match: 6. The CDR3 here is CASSPPAGERNEQFF. In DNA form, the CDR3 reads TGTGCCAGCTCACCACCCGCGGGGGAAAGGAATGAGCAGTTCTTC.

The chain combines TRBV4-1 with TRBJ1-2; the D is unclear. The CDR3 runs to 11 residues. Looked up from germline, CDR1 is MGHRA and CDR2 is YSYEKL. Trimming left V 1 base short and J 7 bases short, with 4 bases between. The CDR3 reads CASSQGLGYTF. In nucleotides, the CDR3 is TGCGCCAGCAGCCAAGGGCTTGGCTACACCTTC.

This chain links TRBV28 with TRBJ2-3; 7 bases map to TRBD2. The J segment lost 5 bases and the V segment lost 6 bases, leaving 5 bases of the junction unmatched. From germline, CDR1 is MDHEN and CDR2 SYDVKM. This CDR3 region has 13 residues. For the CDR3, the DNA is TGTGCCAGCAGGGGAACGGGGGGAGATACGCAGTATTTT. Translation gives CASRGTGGDTQYF.

The gene calls are TRBV19 and TRBJ2-3; TRBD1 agrees at 9 bases. CDR1 and CDR2 from the germline V gene are LNHDA and SQIVND (reference sequence). V gave up 4 bases and J gave up 2 bases; unmatched junction bases: 7. The CDR3 consists of 16 residues. In DNA, the CDR3 is TGTGCCAGTAGTAACCGGGACAGGGACCTCACAGATACGCAGTATTTT. The encoded protein is CASSNRDRDLTDTQYF.

In regard to this clone: In the same sample, other DNA sequences code for this CDR3. The chain has TRBV2 and TRBJ2-1; D ambiguous. The CDR3 totals 11 residues. The germline gives CDR1 SNHLY, CDR2 FYNNEI. V lost 7 bases and J 3 bases, leaving 4 bases between the germline ends. The CDR3 DNA sequence: TGTGCCAGCAACTACTACAATGAGCAGTTCTTC. Its protein is CASNYYNEQFF.

This chain uses TRBV7-3 with TRBJ2-1, with TRBD1 matching over 8 bases. After removal of 5 bases from V and 2 bases from J, the junction contained 2 bases not matched to a gene. The length of the CDR3 is 14 residues. The germline V gene has CDR1 SGHTA and CDR2 FQGTGA. Here the CDR3 DNA reads TGTGCCAGCAGCCCGGGACAGGCCTACAATGAGCAGTTCTTC. Translated: CASSPGQAYNEQFF.

This rearrangement joins TRBV19 to TRBJ1-5, with D maybe TRBD1 (6 bases). CDR3 length equals 15 residues. The V end was cut by 8 bases, the J end by 3 bases, with 17 bases between. Germline CDR1 and CDR2: LNHDA and SQIVND (reference sequence). CDR3: CASGRGGTSNQPQHF. In DNA form, the CDR3 reads TGTGCCAGTGGCAGGGGCGGAACCTCCAATCAGCCCCAGCATTTT.

The sample holds a few counts of this clone. The chain is built from TRBV7-8 and TRBJ1-1; TRBD1 matches 7 bases. This CDR3 contains 13 residues. J lost 2 bases, V lost 4 bases, and 1 base had no gene match. In germline, CDR1 is SGHVS, CDR2 FQNEAQ. DNA for the CDR3: TGTGCCAGCAGCTGGGACAGAAACACTGAAGCTTTCTTT. The encoded protein is CASSWDRNTEAFF.

The chain recombines TRBV6-2 or TRBV6-3 with TRBJ1-2, with D possibly being TRBD1 (5 bases). Trimming took 0 bases from V and 6 from J, leaving 14 bases between them. The CDR3 length is 15 residues. In germline, CDR1 is MNHEY, CDR2 SVGEGT. DNA of the CDR3: TGTGCCAGCAGTTACTCAGGGCAGGGAATGAATGGCTACACCTTC. Amino acid sequence: CASSYSGQGMNGYTF.

The J gene is TRBJ1-4, the V gene TRBV4-3, with 7 bases identical to TRBD1. V gave up 4 bases and J gave up 0 bases; unmatched junction bases: 14. The CDR3 length is 19 residues. Germline values: CDR1 LGHNA, CDR2 YSLEER. The CDR3 is CASSPRRRRGSATNEKLFF. The DNA of the CDR3 is TGCGCCAGCAGCCCAAGGAGGCGCAGGGGGTCTGCAACTAATGAAAAACTGTTTTTT.

The chain couples TRBV5-4 to TRBJ2-3; the D is unclear. In germline, CDR1 is SGHNT, CDR2 YYREEE (reference sequence). The CDR3 spans 15 residues. The ends were cut back, 4 bases at V and 2 bases at J, with 14 bases in the middle. CDR3 region: CASSVRLKPTDTQYF. As DNA, the CDR3 is TGTGCCAGCAGCGTCCGACTGAAGCCCACAGATACGCAGTATTTT. Full variable domain (outside the CDR3, taken from reference TRBV5-4 and TRBJ2-3): ETGVTQSPTHLIKTRGQQVTLRCSSQSGHNTVSWYQQALGQGPQFIFQYYREEENGRGNFPPRFSGLQFPNYSSELNVNALELDDSALYLCASSVRLKPTDTQYFGPGTRLTVL.